This entry is about one TCR beta chain. The sample comes from a study of blood T cell repertoires in COVID-19. Background on the study: In each case, the material was cDNA or gDNA derived from T cells, B-cell-depleted T cells, or PBMCs.

Original handling: Quantification of nucleated cells was approximated via reference gene primer amplification. Using immunoSEQ multiplex PCR, the repertoire was profiled, and TCRdb retains in-frame clones only, with some absent. For V, J and clone size, that table is used; D and trimming come from the DNA. This sample has 250,000 to 300,000 clones, with about 86% found just once. This CDR3 contains 14 residues. Germline trimming cut 2 bases from V and 5 bases from J; bases unmatched to any gene: 4. Germline CDR1 SGHDT, CDR2 YYEEEE. V and J are TRBV5-6 and TRBJ2-1; 7 bases align to TRBD2. This receptor was identified in a woman between 65 and 79 years old with COVID-19, enrolled during active disease. What was sequenced was peripheral blood. The CDR3 is CASSFGAGDNEQFF. The DNA of the CDR3 is TGTGCCAGCAGCTTTGGGGCGGGGGACAATGAGCAGTTCTTC.